This T cell receptor beta chain appears in the sequencing data of a study of T cells in Graves' hyperthyroidism and ophthalmopathy (dated by TCRdb to between 2018 and 2020). As for the study more broadly: Peripheral blood samples were taken at the time of initial diagnosis, prior to any treatment. According to the paper, TCR Vbeta CDR3 sequencing was carried out on 135 peripheral blood samples, which came from 40 to 45 ophthalmopathy, around 75 hyperthyroidism and roughly 17 progressor patients. The study also compared thyroid tissue and blood T-cell repertoires from five or six Graves' hyperthyroidism patients. Prospective prediction of ophthalmopathy was tested in an independent validation cohort consisting of 18 hyperthyroidism patients and some 16 patients who later progressed to ophthalmopathy. A discovery cohort of around 98 patients, fewer than 50 with Graves' ophthalmopathy and 55 to 65 with stable Graves' hyperthyroidism, was used to find distinguishing TCR V-J signatures. The approximately 100 discovery patients were randomly split 7:3 into training and test sets. Following sampling, methimazole starting at 30 mg daily was given to hyperthyroidism patients, and high-dose intravenous methylprednisolone was given to ophthalmopathy patients. Findings and caveats that apply to the study as a whole: Most expanded thyroid clonotypes (frequency above 0.001) were also detected in blood, a finding suggesting that blood repertoires may reflect thyroid immune responses. In validation, the model predicted progression to ophthalmopathy with approximately 71% sensitivity and approximately 78% specificity, a median of about 6 months before onset. No statistical method was used to fix the sample size in advance, and group allocation was not hidden from the investigators. A model built on a 13 V-J signature distinguished ophthalmopathy from stable hyperthyroidism, reaching about 88% sensitivity and about 81% specificity in cross-validation and 80%/75% in testing.

Moderately to severely active disease, a Clinical Activity Score of at least 3, a NOSPECS grade of at least 4, and a duration under 3 months were present in ophthalmopathy patients. Patients with uncontrolled infections, other autoimmune diseases, pregnancy or lactation were excluded. Diagnoses were established on the basis of clinical symptoms, serum thyroxine and TRAb, thyroid ultrasound, and orbital computed tomography. Ficoll-Paque density gradient centrifugation was used to isolate PBMCs from approximately 10 ml of fresh peripheral blood. Trizol reagent was used to extract total RNA, and RNA quality was then checked on an Agilent 2100 Bioanalyzer. TCR beta CDR3 regions were amplified from RNA transcripts. The TCR CDR3 was subjected to a first round of RT-PCR using the HTBI primer set and the Qiagen OneStep RT-PCR kit. The libraries were constructed in a second round of multiplex PCR and then size-selected and purified. The libraries were sequenced on an Illumina HiSeq2000 using paired-end 100 bp reads. The original methods were these. Raw data were processed with SOAPnuke, discarding reads with adapters, uncalled bases, mean Phred below 15, or no exact constant-primer or identifier match. COPE v1.2.5 was used to merge the high-quality paired reads, and each unique nucleotide sequence was defined as a clonotype. MiTCR v1.1 was used to align the clonotypes against IMGT TRBV, TRBD and TRBJ reference segments. The analysis was restricted to V-J combinations with a frequency above 0.0001, which together covered approximately 99% of the repertoires. A TCS score was defined as the ratio between F50 (clonal expansion) and ExV (chaos), using BLOSUM62-based TCRdist between CDR3 peptides within each V-J. Welch's t-statistics and random forest reduced fewer than 600 V-J features to about 12, which were used in a naive Bayes classifier (R e1071). TCRdb cleaned the public reads at Q25 with fastp, built clones with MiXCR and kept in-frame beta chains. Each entry is one CDR3 protein sequence, shown with its most common DNA and genes. TCRdb, rather than the study authors, made the V and J calls. The sample table shows a few hundred thousand distinct CDR3 sequences, and approximately 15% are seen once. The ten largest clonotypes hold more than 3% of the sample.

Comment on this clonotype: Its antigen has not been determined. No clone much larger than this one lies a single base away; base qualities are absent.

The germline V gene sets CDR1 to SNHLY and CDR2 to FYNNEI. From the cysteine through the phenylalanine, the CDR3 covers 14 amino acids. Of the read, only the CDR3 DNA is kept; its 42 bases are in frame from base 1. Trimming removed 3 bases from V and 3 bases from J, leaving 12 bases between the germline ends. The specimen was blood. The sequence was collected from a middle-aged woman with Graves' ophthalmopathy. The chain is made from TRBV2 and TRBJ2-7; the best D guess is TRBD2, with 6 bases matching. The DNA sequence follows: TGTGCCAGCAGTGAGGGGGGATTAAACTACGAGCAGTACTTC. Its translation is CASSEGGLNYEQYF.